Listed below are T cell receptor beta chains from one sample, sequenced in a study of molecular identifiers for immune sequencing clone quantification. MiXCR, applied by TCRdb to the PCR reads, yields one record per CDR3 protein. The table has roughly 300,000 distinct CDR3 sequences, 24% seen once. Sequenced material: naive CD8+ T cells from blood, with Jurkat cell RNA spiked in. These receptors came from a human donor in good health. Some libraries in this study had Jurkat cell RNA spiked in. CDR3s include the opening cysteine and the closing phenylalanine or tryptophan. A D gene is named only where the DNA matches it firmly. Some rows mark clone size as missing; the rest say once, few, many or name a class of expanded clone.

j_gene	v_gene	d_gene	abundance	CDR3nt	CDR3aa
TRBJ2-7	TRBV7-9	.	.	TGTGCCAGCAGCACAGGACAGTCCTACGAGCAGTACTTC	CASSTGQSYEQYF
TRBJ2-1	TRBV27	TRBD2	few	TGTGCCAGCAGTGTTCTAGCGGGAGGCCCCTACAATGAGCAGTTCTTC	CASSVLAGGPYNEQFF
TRBJ1-4	TRBV20-1	.	.	TGCAGTGCTAGAGAGGGGGGGGCTTTTGAAAAACTGTTTTTT	CSAREGGAFEKLFF
TRBJ2-7	TRBV20-1	TRBD1	many	TGCAGTGCTAGTCACAGGGGATACGAGCAGTACTTC	CSASHRGYEQYF
TRBJ2-1	TRBV6-2/TRBV6-3	.	.	TGTGCCAGCGCCGTGCAGGGGTTTTACAATGAGCAGTTCTTC	CASAVQGFYNEQFF
TRBJ2-7	TRBV5-1	TRBD1	many	TGCGCCAGCAGCTCCTGGGACAGACCCTACGAGCAGTACTTC	CASSSWDRPYEQYF
TRBJ1-5	TRBV29-1	.	many	TGCAGCGTTGAAGAGGGGGCCGGCAATCAGCCCCAGCATTTT	CSVEEGAGNQPQHF
TRBJ1-5	TRBV12-3/TRBV12-4	.	many	TGTGCCAGCAGTCCAATTGACCCACTGGGGTCAAGCAATCAGCCCCAGCATTTT	CASSPIDPLGSSNQPQHF
TRBJ1-6	TRBV5-6	.	many	TGTGCCAGCAGCTTGGACCCACGATACAGTTCACCCCTCCACTTT	CASSLDPRYSSPLHF
TRBJ2-7	TRBV20-1	TRBD2	.	TGCAGTGCCATAACTCGACTAGCGGGAGCCTACGAGCAGTACTTC	CSAITRLAGAYEQYF
TRBJ1-1	TRBV6-2/TRBV6-3	.	.	TGTGCCAGCAGTTACTCAGCAGGTGGACGGACTGAAGCTTTCTTT	CASSYSAGGRTEAFF
TRBJ2-1	TRBV30	TRBD2	few	TGTGCCTGGAGTGAAAGACTAGCGGGTCATGAGCAGATCTTC	CAWSERLAGHEQIF
TRBJ2-3	TRBV7-2	.	few	TGTGCCAGCAGCGTTTTCGCAGATACGCAGTATTTT	CASSVFADTQYF
TRBJ2-7	TRBV5-1	.	.	TGCGCCAGCAGCGCACTAGACACAGCCTACGAGCAGTACTTC	CASSALDTAYEQYF
TRBJ2-5	TRBV6-2/TRBV6-3	.	.	TGTGCCAGCAGCCATAAGGGGTTGCTGGAGACCCAGTACTTC	CASSHKGLLETQYF
TRBJ2-7	TRBV4-3	TRBD1	few	TGCGCCAGCAGCCAAAACAGGGGGTTGGGCTACGAGCAGTACTTC	CASSQNRGLGYEQYF
TRBJ2-3	TRBV6-5	.	many	TGTGCCAGCAGCCCGGACCACACAGATACGCAGTATTTT	CASSPDHTDTQYF
TRBJ2-3	TRBV16	TRBD2	.	TGTGCCAGCAGCCAAGTGGTGACTAGCGGAACTAGCACAGATACGCAGTATTTT	CASSQVVTSGTSTDTQYF
TRBJ2-5	TRBV29-1	.	few	TGCAGCGCTTTGGGACTTGGAGAGACCCAGTACTTC	CSALGLGETQYF
TRBJ2-1	TRBV30	TRBD2	few	TGTGCCTGGAGTGTATGGCCCGGGACTAGCGGGTCATATGAGCAGTTCTTC	CAWSVWPGTSGSYEQFF
TRBJ2-3	TRBV28	TRBD1	few	TGTGCCAGCAGCTCCGGGACAGCTCCAACAGATACGCAGTATTTT	CASSSGTAPTDTQYF
TRBJ1-5	TRBV12-3/TRBV12-4	.	.	TGTGCCAGCAGTTTTGGCATTTATAGCAATCAGCCCCAGCATTTT	CASSFGIYSNQPQHF
TRBJ2-3	TRBV3-1	.	.	TGTGCCAGCAGCCAAGATCTTCTCTCAACAGATACGCAGTATTTT	CASSQDLLSTDTQYF
TRBJ1-5	TRBV12-3/TRBV12-4	.	.	TGTGCCAGCAGCTTCAAATTACATCGACAGCCCCGGCATTTT	CASSFKLHRQPRHF
TRBJ2-1	TRBV24-1	TRBD1	.	TGTGCCACCGGAAAGACAGGGAATGGTGAGCAGTTCTTC	CATGKTGNGEQFF
TRBJ1-6	TRBV7-6	TRBD1	.	TGTGCCAGCAGCTACGCCGACAGGGCTGATTCACCCCTCCACTTT	CASSYADRADSPLHF
TRBJ2-5	TRBV6-5	.	many	TGTGCCAGCAGTCGACTAGACCAAGAGACCCAGTACTTC	CASSRLDQETQYF
TRBJ2-7	TRBV27	.	.	TGTGCCAGCAGGGCCCCGGGGCCCAGGGTGTACTTC	CASRAPGPRVYF
TRBJ1-1	TRBV27	.	few	TGTGCCAGCAGCCTCTCTCAATCTGGGGAGGAAGCTTTCTTT	CASSLSQSGEEAFF
TRBJ1-3	TRBV28	.	many	TGTGCCAGCAGTCATGAGGAGCAGTATGGACACACCATATATTTT	CASSHEEQYGHTIYF
TRBJ2-5	TRBV28	TRBD1	few	TGTGCCAGCAGCCGGACAGGGGGCGAAGAGACCCAGTACTTC	CASSRTGGEETQYF
TRBJ1-1	TRBV7-9	TRBD1	.	TGTGCCAGCAGCTCCCAGGAATCTACAGGGGTAAATGGAGCTTTCTTT	CASSSQESTGVNGAFF
TRBJ2-7	TRBV27	TRBD2	few	TGTGCCAGCAGACTACTAGCGGGAGTATACGAGCAGTACTTC	CASRLLAGVYEQYF
TRBJ2-5	TRBV29-1	.	many	TGCAGCGTTGATATAGTCGCGGCTCCTCAAGAGACCCAGTACTTC	CSVDIVAAPQETQYF
TRBJ2-5	TRBV7-2	.	few	TGTGCCAGCAGCTTAGAGCCGCAAGAGACCCAGTACTTC	CASSLEPQETQYF
TRBJ1-4	TRBV20-1	.	many	TGCAGTGCTAGAGATCCCCGGTTTGGTGAAAAACTGTTTTTT	CSARDPRFGEKLFF
TRBJ2-5	TRBV28	.	many	TGTGCCAGCAGCCTCCTCGTGCTCGAAGAGACCCAGTACTTC	CASSLLVLEETQYF
TRBJ2-3	TRBV5-1	TRBD1	.	TGCGCCAGCCGCATCCTGGGGACAGCCGTCGACACAGATACGCAGTATTTT	CASRILGTAVDTDTQYF
TRBJ2-7	TRBV20-1	.	.	TGCAGTGCTAGAGACATAGTCTACGAGCAGTACTTC	CSARDIVYEQYF
TRBJ1-5	TRBV7-9	.	.	TGTGCCAGCAGCTTAGGGGGGACCAATCAGCCCCAGCATTTT	CASSLGGTNQPQHF
TRBJ1-3	TRBV5-6	.	.	TGTGCCAGCAGCCCTCGGACAGGAAACACCATATATTTT	CASSPRTGNTIYF